The 18 T cell receptor beta chains below were found in one sample sequenced in a study of blood T cell repertoires in COVID-19. The data were produced by immunoSEQ multiplex PCR, yet TCRdb's version contains in-frame clones alone and is incomplete. The sample includes fewer than 600,000 clones, approximately 90% of them seen just once. Source material: PBMCs or T cells enriched from blood (not recorded which). These TCRs come from a woman aged 40 to 55 who had recovered from COVID-19.

This sequence joins TRBV24-1 and TRBJ1-2; TRBD1 aligns across 8 bases. Trimming cost V 3 bases and J 4 bases; bases outside gene matches: 6. Germline CDR1 is KGHDR and CDR2 is SFDVKD. The CDR3 runs 15 residues. CDR3 residues: CATSDGQGPVYGYTF. CDR3 sequence (DNA): TGTGCCACCAGTGATGGACAGGGCCCGGTCTATGGCTACACCTTC.

This clone turned up a few times. This sequence joins TRBV7-2 and TRBJ1-6; D unclear. This CDR3 contains 14 residues. V lost 3 bases, J lost 9 bases, and 12 bases lay in between. Germline-derived CDR1 and CDR2 are SGHTA and FQGNSA. CDR3 sequence (DNA): TGTGCCAGCAGCTTCCAGGAAGGAGGTTCACCCCTCCACTTT. As protein: CASSFQEGGSPLHF.

The chain links TRBV29-1 to TRBJ2-7, with TRBD1 matching over 8 bases. V was pared by 3 bases and J by 7 bases, with 11 bases of the junction left unmatched. CDR1 SQVTM and CDR2 ANQGSEA come from the germline V gene. The CDR3 extends over 14 amino acids. The CDR3 reads CSVEGGQGSREQYF. Here the CDR3 DNA reads TGCAGCGTTGAGGGTGGACAGGGCTCGAGGGAGCAGTACTTC.

The chain uses TRBV9 and TRBJ2-4, with 7 positions matching TRBD1. The CDR3 sequence is 13 residues long. Germline loops: CDR1 SGDLS, CDR2 YYNGEE. With V trimmed by 7 bases and J by 8 bases, 9 bases remained unmatched. Here the CDR3 reads CASGRGLKDIQYF. The CDR3 DNA sequence: TGTGCCAGCGGTAGGGGGCTAAAGGACATTCAGTACTTC.

The rearrangement joins TRBV7-2 to TRBJ2-3; 9 positions match TRBD2. The V gene's germline CDR1 is SGHTA and CDR2 FQGNSA. J gave up 9 bases and V 1 base, and 20 bases lay outside the gene matches. The CDR3 is 19 residues long. The CDR3 sequence is CASSLGGLAGDVLGPTQYF. CDR3 sequence (DNA): TGTGCCAGCAGCTTAGGAGGGTTAGCGGGAGATGTGTTGGGACCGACGCAGTATTTT.

The chain carries TRBV19 and TRBJ1-3; a weak D match, TRBD1 (5 bases). The CDR3 totals 16 residues. CDR1 LNHDA and CDR2 SQIVND come from the germline V gene (reference sequence). Trimming cost V 5 bases and J 0 bases, with 14 bases left between them. The chain's CDR3 is CASSAYRTSSGNTIYF. CDR3 nucleotide sequence: TGTGCCAGTAGTGCCTACAGGACCTCCTCTGGAAACACCATATATTTT.

The chain is built from TRBV3-1 (or the pseudogene TRBV3-2) and TRBJ1-2, with 7 bases aligning to TRBD1. The J segment lost 8 bases and the V segment lost 8 bases, leaving 17 bases of the junction unmatched. Germline loops: CDR1 LGHDT, CDR2 YNNKEL (reference sequence). This CDR3 region has 15 residues. CDR3 coding DNA: TGTGCCAGCCGTAGTCACAGGGGTGGGTTCCACGGCTACACCTTC. Translating gives CASRSHRGGFHGYTF.

The count of this clone is one. The CDR3 sequence: CASRLTSGREGETQYF. The CDR3 region has the DNA TGTGCCAGCAGACTGACTAGCGGGAGGGAGGGAGAGACCCAGTACTTC. The chain recombines TRBV3-1 (or the pseudogene TRBV3-2) with TRBJ2-5; 14 positions match TRBD2. This CDR3 has 16 amino acids. The J segment lost 4 bases and the V segment lost 6 bases, leaving 7 bases of the junction unmatched. Germline lookup yields CDR1 LGHDT and CDR2 YNNKEL (reference sequence).

This chain joins TRBV9 and TRBJ2-3; 9 bases map to TRBD2. Germline V gene sequence: CDR1 SGDLS, CDR2 YYNGEE. CDR3 length equals 15 residues. The junction had 8 bases not matched to a gene; V was cut back by 4 bases and J by 5 bases. The CDR3 loop reads CASSPPGGREDTQYF. The CDR3 bases are TGTGCCAGCAGCCCCCCTGGCGGGAGGGAAGATACGCAGTATTTT.

The rearrangement links TRBV10-3 to TRBJ1-1, with TRBD1 identical over 8 bases. The CDR3 contains 13 residues. Germline trimming cut 7 bases from V and 5 bases from J; bases unmatched to any gene: 6. Germline lookup yields CDR1 ENHRY and CDR2 SYGVKD. CDR3 nucleotides: TGTGCCATCAAGGTACAGGGGGGTACTGAAGCTTTCTTT. It translates to CAIKVQGGTEAFF.

This chain uses TRBV10-3 with TRBJ2-7, with 7 bases identical to TRBD2. Trimming took 2 bases from V and 4 from J; bases not matched to a gene: 5. The CDR3 sequence is 14 residues long. Germline loops: CDR1 ENHRY, CDR2 SYGVKD. The CDR3 nucleotides are TGTGCCATCAGTGAGAGGGCGGGAGATTACGAGCAGTACTTC. Its translation: CAISERAGDYEQYF.

J is TRBJ2-1 and V is TRBV5-1; D is perhaps TRBD2 (5 bases). V dropped 4 bases and J dropped 5 bases, with 16 bases sitting between them. Per germline, CDR1 SGHRS and CDR2 YFSETQ. This CDR3 is built from 15 residues. This chain's CDR3 is CASSEGSGTHNEQFF. CDR3 sequence (DNA): TGCGCCAGCAGCGAAGGGAGCGGAACGCACAATGAGCAGTTCTTC.

This rearrangement joins TRBV4-2 to TRBJ1-1; the match to TRBD1 covers 8 bases. V gave up 4 bases and J gave up 5 bases; unmatched junction bases: 6. CDR1 and CDR2 from the germline V gene are LGHNA and YNFKEQ. CDR3 length: 14 amino acids. CDR3 residues: CASSLDRVATEAFF. The CDR3 DNA reads as TGTGCCAGCAGCCTGGACAGGGTAGCAACTGAAGCTTTCTTT.

The rearrangement joins TRBV29-1 to TRBJ1-2; 9 nucleotides agree with TRBD1. The CDR3 length is 13 residues. V lost 5 bases, J lost 6 bases, and 7 bases stayed unmatched. The V gene's germline CDR1 is SQVTM and CDR2 ANQGSEA. This CDR3 is CSVTTGGVDGYTF. CDR3 nucleotides: TGCAGCGTTACGACAGGGGGGGTAGATGGCTACACCTTC.

This clone was found once. V usage is TRBV6-5 and J usage is TRBJ2-3; possible D gene TRBD1, 5 bases. With 2 bases removed from V and 2 bases from J, the gap between germline ends came to 8 bases. The CDR3 runs to 14 residues. Germline lookup yields CDR1 MNHEY and CDR2 SVGAGI. CDR3 sequence (DNA): TGTGCCAGCAGTTACACGGACACCACAGATACGCAGTATTTT. This encodes CASSYTDTTDTQYF.

The chain is built from TRBV19 and TRBJ2-7, with D maybe TRBD2 (6 bases). The CDR3 spans 12 residues. Trimming pared 8 bases from V and 5 bases from J, leaving 13 bases between. CDR1 is LNHDA, CDR2 SQIVND, per germline (reference sequence). Here the CDR3 reads CASGTAGNEQYF. CDR3 DNA sequence: TGTGCCAGTGGGACTGCCGGGAACGAGCAGTACTTC.

The chain uses TRBV9 and TRBJ1-2, with TRBD1 identical over 9 bases. Germline CDR1 reads SGDLS; CDR2 reads YYNGEE. This CDR3 contains 15 residues. With 4 bases clipped from V and 5 bases from J, the junction kept 9 bases outside the gene matches. DNA for the CDR3: TGTGCCAGCAGCCCAGGAAGCGGGACAGGGTATGGCTACACCTTC. Protein: CASSPGSGTGYGYTF.

The chain combines TRBV19 with TRBJ2-6; TRBD1 is a possible D gene (6 bases). Trimming took 5 bases from V and 0 from J, leaving 14 bases between them. CDR3 size: 17 residues. CDR1 and CDR2 (germline): LNHDA, SQIVND (reference sequence). The CDR3 protein is CASSYGQISSGANVLTF. CDR3 sequence (DNA): TGTGCCAGTAGTTACGGACAGATTAGCTCTGGGGCCAACGTCCTGACTTTC.